A selection of T cell receptor beta chains follows, all from one sample in a study of shared clonotypes between healthy human individuals. Generated by immunoSEQ multiplex PCR, the TCRdb table keeps only in-frame clones and is missing some. The sample contains 950,000 to 1,100,000 clones, around 76% of which appear only once. The sequencing input was memory CD4+ T cells sorted from blood. The source is a man aged 18 to 30 in good health. CDR3s include the opening cysteine and the closing phenylalanine or tryptophan. The order of the fields is clone size, J gene, V gene, D gene, CDR3 protein, CDR3 DNA. D genes are given only for firm matches. The size of a clone is reported for some rows only, either as once, few or many, or as a class for expanded clones.

abundance: NA
j_gene: TRBJ1-2
v_gene: TRBV30
d_gene: NA
CDR3aa: CAWSVGGTANAGGYTF
CDR3nt: TGTGCCTGGAGTGTGGGAGGGACGGCCAACGCTGGGGGCTACACCTTC

abundance: NA
j_gene: TRBJ2-7
v_gene: TRBV2
d_gene: NA
CDR3aa: CASKGDPRSYEQYF
CDR3nt: TGTGCCAGCAAAGGAGATCCCCGCTCCTACGAGCAGTACTTC

abundance: NA
j_gene: TRBJ1-1
v_gene: TRBV6-1
d_gene: NA
CDR3aa: CASRLGEVDTEAFF
CDR3nt: TGTGCCAGCAGGTTAGGGGAAGTGGACACTGAAGCTTTCTTT

abundance: NA
j_gene: TRBJ1-2
v_gene: TRBV2
d_gene: TRBD1
CDR3aa: CASSKDRGDYGYTF
CDR3nt: TGTGCCAGCTCAAAGGACAGGGGCGACTATGGCTACACCTTC

abundance: NA
j_gene: TRBJ2-1
v_gene: TRBV5-1
d_gene: TRBD1
CDR3aa: CASSSGTGGNNEQFF
CDR3nt: TGCGCCAGCAGCAGCGGGACAGGGGGGAACAATGAGCAGTTCTTC

abundance: NA
j_gene: TRBJ2-5
v_gene: TRBV5-4
d_gene: TRBD2
CDR3aa: CASAVGGRSEETQYF
CDR3nt: TGTGCCAGCGCCGTCGGCGGGAGGTCGGAGGAGACCCAGTACTTC

abundance: few
j_gene: TRBJ2-7
v_gene: TRBV5-1
d_gene: NA
CDR3aa: CASSLAPSSSYEQYF
CDR3nt: TGCGCCAGCAGCTTGGCTCCATCGTCTTCCTACGAGCAGTACTTC

abundance: once
j_gene: TRBJ2-7
v_gene: TRBV4-1
d_gene: NA
CDR3aa: CASSQDLALSYEQYF
CDR3nt: TGCGCCAGCAGCCAAGATTTAGCCCTCTCCTACGAGCAGTACTTC

abundance: once
j_gene: TRBJ1-5
v_gene: TRBV19
d_gene: TRBD1
CDR3aa: CASSIGQGAFGNQPQHF
CDR3nt: TGTGCCAGTAGTATTGGGCAGGGGGCTTTCGGCAATCAGCCCCAGCATTTT

abundance: NA
j_gene: TRBJ1-6
v_gene: TRBV19
d_gene: TRBD1
CDR3aa: CASSNRDRGHSPLHF
CDR3nt: TGTGCCAGTAGTAACCGGGACAGGGGACATTCACCCCTCCACTTT

abundance: NA
j_gene: TRBJ2-7
v_gene: TRBV18
d_gene: TRBD2
CDR3aa: CASSPTSGSYEQYF
CDR3nt: TGTGCCAGCTCACCGACTAGCGGGAGCTACGAGCAGTACTTC

abundance: NA
j_gene: TRBJ1-2
v_gene: TRBV6-6
d_gene: NA
CDR3aa: CASSQGGYYGYTF
CDR3nt: TGTGCCAGCAGCCAGGGAGGGTACTATGGCTACACCTTC